This TCR beta chain was sequenced for a study of T cells in Graves' hyperthyroidism and ophthalmopathy. In the study overall: Blood from the periphery was taken at initial diagnosis, before any treatment.

Thyroid ultrasound, orbital computed tomography, clinical symptoms, and serum thyroxine and TRAb underpinned diagnoses. This clonotype occurred many times. There were TCR beta CDR3 regions amplified from RNA transcripts. When the TCR CDR3 underwent first-round RT-PCR, the HTBI primer set was used. TCRdb itself ran the multiplex PCR reads through MiXCR, one entry per CDR3 protein. The table shows about 300,000 distinct CDR3 sequences, with roughly 15% occurring only once. From germline, CDR1 is SEHNR and CDR2 FQNEAQ (reference sequence). There are 15 residues in the CDR3. V gave up 7 bases and J gave up 0 bases; unmatched junction bases: 9.

The receptor's source is a man under 40 with Graves' hyperthyroidism. The rearrangement links TRBV7-9 to TRBJ2-7; TRBD1 matches 7 bases. The specimen was blood. CDR3 in amino acids: CASTPPDRDSYEQYF. In nucleotides, the CDR3 is TGTGCCAGCACCCCACCAGACAGGGACTCCTACGAGCAGTACTTC.